This TCR beta chain was retrieved from a study of blood T cell repertoires in COVID-19. CDR1 and CDR2 (germline): SGHNT, YYREEE (reference sequence). V was clipped by 0 bases and J by 2 bases, with 9 bases between them. The CDR3 is 15 amino acids. Produced via immunoSEQ multiplex PCR; TCRdb's table is partial and in-frame only. Here the sample spans under 150,000 clones, 65% to 85% being singletons. The receptor was isolated from a woman of 80 years or more with acute or convalescent COVID-19. Sample: peripheral blood. The chain joins TRBV5-4 to TRBJ2-1, with D maybe TRBD1 (5 bases). CDR3 loop: CASSLGGHPYNEQFF. CDR3 coding DNA: TGTGCCAGCAGCTTGGGCGGACACCCCTACAATGAGCAGTTCTTC.